This is a list of T cell receptor beta chains from one sample in a study of blood T cell repertoires in COVID-19. Data came from immunoSEQ multiplex PCR; TCRdb stores just in-frame clones and leaves some out. The table records approximately 60,000 clones, about 80% of them present only once. The sequencing sample was made of peripheral blood. The receptors derive from a man between 60 and 70 years old with COVID-19, enrolled during active disease. Both conserved end residues are part of each CDR3. The order of the fields is J gene, V gene, clone size, D gene, CDR3 DNA, CDR3 protein. D genes are given only for firm matches. Not all rows give a size; the values are once, few, many and, for expanded clones, a class.

j_call: TRBJ2-2; v_call: TRBV19; clone_size: once; d_call: NA; cdr3_nt: TGTGCCAGTAAGGGGGTCGGGGAGCTGTTTTTT; cdr3_aa: CASKGVGELFF
j_call: TRBJ2-7; v_call: TRBV9; clone_size: few; d_call: NA; cdr3_nt: TGTGCCAGCAGCGTAGTTCCTAGTGGCTACTACGAGCAGTACTTC; cdr3_aa: CASSVVPSGYYEQYF
j_call: TRBJ2-7; v_call: TRBV19; clone_size: NA; d_call: TRBD1; cdr3_nt: TGTGCCAGGACAGGGGCCGGATCCCCAACTACCTACGAGCAGTACTTC; cdr3_aa: CARTGAGSPTTYEQYF
j_call: TRBJ2-7; v_call: TRBV30; clone_size: NA; d_call: NA; cdr3_nt: TGTGCCTTGAACCTGGACAGTGGGACCTACGAGCAGTACTTC; cdr3_aa: CALNLDSGTYEQYF
j_call: TRBJ2-1; v_call: TRBV7-6; clone_size: NA; d_call: TRBD1; cdr3_nt: TGTGCCAGCAGTCGAGAGACAGGGATTGAGCAGTTCTTC; cdr3_aa: CASSRETGIEQFF
j_call: TRBJ2-2; v_call: TRBV6-5; clone_size: NA; d_call: NA; cdr3_nt: TGTGCCAGCAACATAGACAGAAGCACCGGGGAGCTGTTTTTT; cdr3_aa: CASNIDRSTGELFF
j_call: TRBJ1-2; v_call: TRBV27; clone_size: few; d_call: TRBD1; cdr3_nt: TGTGCCAGCAGGGGGGTGGACAGGGGGCGAACCACCTTC; cdr3_aa: CASRGVDRGRTTF
j_call: TRBJ1-1; v_call: TRBV12-5; clone_size: NA; d_call: NA; cdr3_nt: TGTGCTAGTGGTTTAAGAGAGAACACTGAAGCTTTCTTT; cdr3_aa: CASGLRENTEAFF
j_call: TRBJ2-3; v_call: TRBV5-1; clone_size: NA; d_call: NA; cdr3_nt: TGCGCCAGCAGCTTGTTCCCTAGCGGCACAGATACGCAGTATTTT; cdr3_aa: CASSLFPSGTDTQYF
j_call: TRBJ2-2; v_call: TRBV24-1; clone_size: once; d_call: TRBD1; cdr3_nt: TGTGCCACCAGTGACGGACAGGGGGCCGTCGGGGAGCTGTTTTTT; cdr3_aa: CATSDGQGAVGELFF
j_call: TRBJ1-3; v_call: TRBV19; clone_size: few; d_call: NA; cdr3_nt: TGTGCCAGTAGTATCATCGGGGTGCCTGGAAACACCATATATTTT; cdr3_aa: CASSIIGVPGNTIYF
j_call: TRBJ1-4; v_call: TRBV10-3; clone_size: few; d_call: NA; cdr3_nt: TGTGCCATCAGTGCGGGGACTAATGAAAAACTGTTTTTT; cdr3_aa: CAISAGTNEKLFF
j_call: TRBJ1-4; v_call: TRBV9; clone_size: NA; d_call: TRBD1; cdr3_nt: TGTGCCAGCAGCGCTGGGACAGGGGGTGGGGAAAAACTGTTTTTT; cdr3_aa: CASSAGTGGGEKLFF
j_call: TRBJ1-2; v_call: TRBV5-1; clone_size: NA; d_call: NA; cdr3_nt: TGCGCCAGCAGCTTCGGGGATGGCTACACCTTC; cdr3_aa: CASSFGDGYTF
j_call: TRBJ1-5; v_call: TRBV28; clone_size: NA; d_call: NA; cdr3_nt: TGTGCCAGCAGTTTACACCCAAGCAGGAGCAATCAGCCCCAGCATTTT; cdr3_aa: CASSLHPSRSNQPQHF
j_call: TRBJ2-7; v_call: TRBV10-1; clone_size: NA; d_call: TRBD1; cdr3_nt: TGCGCCAGCAGTGGACCCGGGACAGGGGACTACGAGCAGTACTTC; cdr3_aa: CASSGPGTGDYEQYF
j_call: TRBJ1-1; v_call: TRBV6-5; clone_size: NA; d_call: NA; cdr3_nt: TGTGCCAGCACCCTTCGAGGGGGGGATACTGAAGCTTTCTTT; cdr3_aa: CASTLRGGDTEAFF
j_call: TRBJ2-5; v_call: TRBV18; clone_size: NA; d_call: NA; cdr3_nt: TGTGCCAGCTCACAGGCGGGGACAGTCCAAGAGACCCAGTACTTC; cdr3_aa: CASSQAGTVQETQYF
j_call: TRBJ2-7; v_call: TRBV5-1; clone_size: NA; d_call: TRBD1; cdr3_nt: TGCGCCAGCAGCGACACAGGGGGACCGCCTTACGAGCAGTACTTC; cdr3_aa: CASSDTGGPPYEQYF
j_call: TRBJ2-4; v_call: TRBV4-2; clone_size: NA; d_call: TRBD1; cdr3_nt: TGTGCCAGCAGCCACCCGACAGGGGGCTTATCCAAAAACATTCAGTACTTC; cdr3_aa: CASSHPTGGLSKNIQYF
j_call: TRBJ2-7; v_call: TRBV6-5; clone_size: NA; d_call: NA; cdr3_nt: TGTGCCAGCCGGCGACAAACGAACTCCTACGAGCAGTACTTC; cdr3_aa: CASRRQTNSYEQYF
j_call: TRBJ2-3; v_call: TRBV24-1; clone_size: NA; d_call: TRBD2; cdr3_nt: TGTGCCACCAGTGATTGGCGGGGGACAGATACGCAGTATTTT; cdr3_aa: CATSDWRGTDTQYF
j_call: TRBJ1-2; v_call: TRBV29-1; clone_size: NA; d_call: NA; cdr3_nt: TGCAGCGTTGATGGCCGTGGCTACACCTTC; cdr3_aa: CSVDGRGYTF
j_call: TRBJ1-1; v_call: TRBV5-1; clone_size: NA; d_call: NA; cdr3_nt: TGCGCCAGCAGCTTGGACAGGGTGACCACTGAAGCTTTCTTT; cdr3_aa: CASSLDRVTTEAFF
j_call: TRBJ2-1; v_call: TRBV19; clone_size: NA; d_call: NA; cdr3_nt: TGTGCCAGCTCCGGGGGTGAGCAGTTCTTC; cdr3_aa: CASSGGEQFF
j_call: TRBJ2-7; v_call: TRBV28; clone_size: NA; d_call: TRBD1; cdr3_nt: TGTGCCAGCAGTTTACCTCGGAGACAGGGAACCCCCTCCTACGAGCAGTACTTC; cdr3_aa: CASSLPRRQGTPSYEQYF
j_call: TRBJ1-5; v_call: TRBV15; clone_size: NA; d_call: NA; cdr3_nt: TGTGCCACCAGCCAGCAGGGGAGCAATCAGCCCCAGCATTTT; cdr3_aa: CATSQQGSNQPQHF
j_call: TRBJ2-1; v_call: TRBV3-1/TRBV3-2; clone_size: NA; d_call: NA; cdr3_nt: TGTGCCAGCAGCCAAGAATTGGCGGTCTACAATGAGCAGTTCTTC; cdr3_aa: CASSQELAVYNEQFF
j_call: TRBJ1-1; v_call: TRBV5-1; clone_size: once; d_call: NA; cdr3_nt: TGCGCCAGCTACGATGATACAGGGCCCGCCACTGAAGCTTTCTTT; cdr3_aa: CASYDDTGPATEAFF
j_call: TRBJ1-6; v_call: TRBV7-2; clone_size: NA; d_call: TRBD1; cdr3_nt: TGTGCCAGCAGCTCACAGGGGGTGAATTCACCCCTCCACTTT; cdr3_aa: CASSSQGVNSPLHF
j_call: TRBJ1-5; v_call: TRBV5-4; clone_size: few; d_call: NA; cdr3_nt: TGTGCCAGCGGGGTCGACAGTCAGCCCCAGCATTTT; cdr3_aa: CASGVDSQPQHF
j_call: TRBJ2-5; v_call: TRBV6-5; clone_size: NA; d_call: TRBD2; cdr3_nt: TGTGCCAGCAGTTACGTGGCTAGCGGGAGTGGTGAGACCCAGTACTTC; cdr3_aa: CASSYVASGSGETQYF
j_call: TRBJ2-1; v_call: TRBV11-3; clone_size: NA; d_call: NA; cdr3_nt: TGTGCCAGCGGGAGCTCCTACAATGAGCAGTTCTTC; cdr3_aa: CASGSSYNEQFF
j_call: TRBJ2-1; v_call: TRBV18; clone_size: many; d_call: TRBD1; cdr3_nt: TGTGCCAGCTCACCGCTAGGGGGCGCTGTCGATGAGCAGTTCTTC; cdr3_aa: CASSPLGGAVDEQFF
j_call: TRBJ1-1; v_call: TRBV3-1/TRBV3-2; clone_size: NA; d_call: NA; cdr3_nt: TGTGCCAGCAGCCGAGGGGGACAGAACACTGAAGCTTTCTTT; cdr3_aa: CASSRGGQNTEAFF
j_call: TRBJ2-2; v_call: TRBV6-5; clone_size: NA; d_call: NA; cdr3_nt: TGTGCCAGTGGTCACTTGAACACCGGGGAGCTGTTTTTT; cdr3_aa: CASGHLNTGELFF
j_call: TRBJ1-4; v_call: TRBV11-2; clone_size: NA; d_call: NA; cdr3_nt: TGTGCCAGCAGCTTATTCCGGACTAATGAAAAACTGTTTTTT; cdr3_aa: CASSLFRTNEKLFF
j_call: TRBJ1-2; v_call: TRBV9; clone_size: NA; d_call: NA; cdr3_nt: TGTGCCAGCAGAGGCGGGACCCGCCCTAACTATGGCTACACCTTC; cdr3_aa: CASRGGTRPNYGYTF
j_call: TRBJ2-7; v_call: TRBV7-3; clone_size: NA; d_call: TRBD2; cdr3_nt: TGTGCCAGCAGCCCGGGAGGGACTAGCCTCGAGCAGTACTTC; cdr3_aa: CASSPGGTSLEQYF
j_call: TRBJ1-1; v_call: TRBV18; clone_size: once; d_call: TRBD1; cdr3_nt: TGTGCCACCCGACAGGGGATAAGCCCTGAAGCTTTCTTT; cdr3_aa: CATRQGISPEAFF
j_call: TRBJ2-7; v_call: TRBV20-1; clone_size: NA; d_call: TRBD1; cdr3_nt: TGCAGTGCCACGGGACAGGGCCAGCAGTACTTC; cdr3_aa: CSATGQGQQYF
j_call: TRBJ2-1; v_call: TRBV27; clone_size: NA; d_call: NA; cdr3_nt: TGTGCCAGCAACTCTTTCTCCTCCTACAATGAGCAGTTCTTC; cdr3_aa: CASNSFSSYNEQFF
j_call: TRBJ2-1; v_call: TRBV5-4; clone_size: NA; d_call: TRBD2; cdr3_nt: TGTGCCAGCAGCTCGACTATTAGCGGGGAGCAGTTCTTC; cdr3_aa: CASSSTISGEQFF
j_call: TRBJ2-3; v_call: TRBV2; clone_size: NA; d_call: TRBD2; cdr3_nt: TGTGCCAGCAGTGGGACTAGCGGTGCTGGAGATACGCAGTATTTT; cdr3_aa: CASSGTSGAGDTQYF
j_call: TRBJ2-1; v_call: TRBV6-2/TRBV6-3; clone_size: few; d_call: NA; cdr3_nt: TGTGCCAGCAGTCCACCGAGCGGCGCCATTGGGAATGAGCAGTTCTTC; cdr3_aa: CASSPPSGAIGNEQFF
j_call: TRBJ2-2; v_call: TRBV5-1; clone_size: NA; d_call: TRBD2; cdr3_nt: TGCGCCAGCCGACCCGGGACTAGCCTCCACACCGGGGAGCTGTTTTTT; cdr3_aa: CASRPGTSLHTGELFF
j_call: TRBJ2-3; v_call: TRBV12-3/TRBV12-4; clone_size: NA; d_call: NA; cdr3_nt: TGTGCCAGCAGAGTCGAGCTTGCAGATACGCAGTATTTT; cdr3_aa: CASRVELADTQYF
j_call: TRBJ1-3; v_call: TRBV7-6; clone_size: NA; d_call: NA; cdr3_nt: TGTGCCAGCAGCCCAACCGGACAGACCTCTGGAAACACCATATATTTT; cdr3_aa: CASSPTGQTSGNTIYF
j_call: TRBJ2-3; v_call: TRBV5-1; clone_size: NA; d_call: NA; cdr3_nt: TGCGCCAGCAGCTCGAGGACTGCAAGCACAGATACGCAGTATTTT; cdr3_aa: CASSSRTASTDTQYF
j_call: TRBJ2-5; v_call: TRBV7-2; clone_size: once; d_call: TRBD2; cdr3_nt: TGTGCCAGCTGTTTATTCGGGACTAGCGGGGGGGCCGGGGAGACCCAGTACTTC; cdr3_aa: CASCLFGTSGGAGETQYF
j_call: TRBJ2-1; v_call: TRBV5-1; clone_size: NA; d_call: TRBD1; cdr3_nt: TGCGCCAGCAGAACGGGGACAGGCAACAATGAGCAGTTCTTC; cdr3_aa: CASRTGTGNNEQFF